This paragraph covers one TCR beta chain sequence. Its antigen is unknown. The CDR3 runs 15 residues. J lost 1 base, V lost 4 bases, and 5 bases had no gene match. Germline V lookup: CDR1 MDHEN, CDR2 SYDVKM. The sample comes from a study of shared clonotypes between healthy human individuals. Study-level findings and limits: Clonotypes shared by all four donors outscored non-shared clonotypes in generation probability.

The assay ran at deep level. As processed by the authors: Filtering differed, since immunoSEQ gave only junction sequences and no quality scores. Measured with immunoSEQ multiplex PCR; TCRdb has only the in-frame clones, and not every one. V, J and clone size are those of that table, while D and trimming were read from the DNA. The repertoire includes almost 750,000 clones, 55% to 80% of them detected once, and less than 2% sits in the top ten. The TCR was taken from a woman in her 30s in good health. Sequenced material: memory CD4+ T cells sorted from blood. Subset here: CD45RA-negative fraction. V is TRBV28 and J is TRBJ2-7; 9 bases map to TRBD1. In nucleotides, the CDR3 is TGTGCCAGCAGTTCGGCCGGGACAGGGTCCTACGAGCAGTACTTC. Amino acid sequence: CASSSAGTGSYEQYF.